The 9 T cell receptor beta chains below were found in one sample sequenced in a study of T-cell reconstitution after alpha-beta-depleted transplantation in children. For TCRbeta, the library was prepared with unique molecular identifiers. TCRdb re-called the PCR reads through MiXCR, storing one row per CDR3 protein. This sample has 400,000 to 450,000 distinct CDR3 sequences, with roughly two fifths found just once. The specimen was PBMCs, collected before TCRalphabeta/CD19-depleted stem cell transplant. The origin of the receptors is a girl between 2 and 10 years old with aplastic anemia, due to receive a stem cell transplant.

This clonotype showed up just once. CDR3 sequence: CASRAGVGDTQYF. In DNA, the CDR3 is TGTGCCAGCAGGGCGGGGGTGGGAGATACGCAGTATTTT. V and J are TRBV25-1 and TRBJ2-3; 7 nucleotides line up with TRBD2. From germline, CDR1 is MGHDK and CDR2 SYGVNS. CDR3 length equals 13 residues. After removal of 6 bases from V and 5 bases from J, the junction contained 5 bases not matched to a gene.

The chain links TRBV28 to TRBJ1-2; D perhaps matches TRBD1 (5 bases). The V end was cut by 6 bases, the J end by 4 bases, with 15 bases between. The CDR3 sequence is 14 residues long. Germline CDR1 MDHEN, CDR2 SYDVKM. The CDR3 DNA follows: TGTGCCAGCAGCCCTCCGAAAGGGGCCTATGGCTACACCTTC. Its protein is CASSPPKGAYGYTF.

The chain employs TRBV10-1 and TRBJ1-2; D call uncertain. V was pared by 4 bases and J by 7 bases, with 13 bases between. CDR1 is WNHNN, CDR2 SYGVQD, per germline (reference sequence). This CDR3 spans 13 amino acids. DNA of the CDR3: TGCGCCAGCAGTGCTACCAACGGGCTTGGCTACACCTTC. Encoded protein: CASSATNGLGYTF.

This chain joins TRBV12-3 or TRBV12-4 and TRBJ1-1; the D is unclear. V was clipped by 2 bases and J by 8 bases, with 9 bases between them. The CDR3 spans 12 residues. CDR3 sequence reads: CASSLPAREAFF. The CDR3 DNA sequence: TGTGCCAGCAGTTTACCAGCCCGGGAAGCTTTCTTT.

This clonotype appeared a few times. The chain has TRBV12-3 or TRBV12-4 and TRBJ1-4, with TRBD1 matching over 7 bases. Trimming at V came to 2 bases and at J to 10 bases, leaving 16 bases not matched to a gene. CDR3 length: 17 residues. Here the CDR3 DNA reads TGTGCCAGCAGTTTAAGGTCAGGGGGGAACCCAAACGGAAAACTGTTTTTT. Protein product: CASSLRSGGNPNGKLFF.

The chain links TRBV3-1 to TRBJ1-5, with D uncertain. The length of the CDR3 is 15 residues. The germline V and J ends were trimmed by 5 bases and 7 bases, with 18 bases remaining between them. Germline V CDR1 and CDR2: LGHDT, YNNKEL (reference sequence). DNA for the CDR3: TGTGCCAGCAGCGAGTCCTCGGGGTTCCGGCAGCCCCAGCATTTT. Translated: CASSESSGFRQPQHF.

This clonotype was found many times. The chain couples TRBV5-1 to TRBJ2-3; possibly TRBD1 for D (6 bases). Per the germline V gene, CDR1 is SGHRS and CDR2 is YFSETQ. There are 17 residues in the CDR3. The V end was cut by 7 bases, the J end by 1 base, with 22 bases between. The CDR3, as DNA: TGCGCCAGCCAGACGGCAGGGGCAGGTCTAGGCACAGATACGCAGTATTTT. The encoded protein is CASQTAGAGLGTDTQYF.

This clonotype was picked up a small number of times. The rearrangement joins TRBV12-3 or TRBV12-4 to TRBJ2-3; no reliable D call. This CDR3 is 14 amino acids long. The germline V and J ends were trimmed by 4 bases and 5 bases, with 13 bases remaining between them. The CDR3 nucleotides are TGTGCCAGCAGTTCCAGTTTAGGCCGAGATACGCAGTATTTT. Amino acid sequence: CASSSSLGRDTQYF.

The chain links TRBV5-1 to TRBJ2-3, with D tentatively TRBD1 or TRBD2 (5 bases each). Looked up from germline, CDR1 is SGHRS and CDR2 is YFSETQ. Trimming shortened V by 1 base and J by 2 bases, and 8 bases separated the two germline ends. There are 14 residues in the CDR3. CDR3 coding DNA: TGCGCCAGCAGCTTGCCGGGGCTCACAGATACGCAGTATTTT. As protein: CASSLPGLTDTQYF.